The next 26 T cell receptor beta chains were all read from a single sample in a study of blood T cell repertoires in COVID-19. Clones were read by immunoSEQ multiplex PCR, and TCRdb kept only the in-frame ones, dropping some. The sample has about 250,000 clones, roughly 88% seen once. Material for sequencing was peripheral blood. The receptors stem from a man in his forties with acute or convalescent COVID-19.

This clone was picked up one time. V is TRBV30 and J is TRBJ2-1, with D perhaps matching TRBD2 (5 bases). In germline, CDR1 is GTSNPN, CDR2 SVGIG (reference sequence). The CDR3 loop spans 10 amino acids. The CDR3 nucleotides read TGTAGAGGGATTTACAATGAGCAGTTCTTC. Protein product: CRGIYNEQFF.

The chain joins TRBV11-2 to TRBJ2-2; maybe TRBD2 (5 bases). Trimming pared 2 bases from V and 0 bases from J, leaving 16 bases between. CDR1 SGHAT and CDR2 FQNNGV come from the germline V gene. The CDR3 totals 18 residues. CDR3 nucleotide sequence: TGTGCCAGCAGCTTAAATCCTCGGGAAGCCGCGAACACCGGGGAGCTGTTTTTT. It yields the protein CASSLNPREAANTGELFF. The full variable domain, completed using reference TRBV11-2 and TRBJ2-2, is EAGVAQSPRYKIIEKRQSVAFWCNPISGHATLYWYQQILGQGPKLLIQFQNNGVVDDSQLPKDRFSAERLKGVDSTLKIQPAKLEDSAVYLCASSLNPREAANTGELFFGEGSRLTVL.

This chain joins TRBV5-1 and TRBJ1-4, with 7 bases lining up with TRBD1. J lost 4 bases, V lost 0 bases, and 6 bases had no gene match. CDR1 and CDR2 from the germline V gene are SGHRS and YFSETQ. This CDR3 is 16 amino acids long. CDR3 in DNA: TGCGCCAGCAGCTTGGGACAGGGTTTTGGTAATGAAAAACTGTTTTTT. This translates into CASSLGQGFGNEKLFF.

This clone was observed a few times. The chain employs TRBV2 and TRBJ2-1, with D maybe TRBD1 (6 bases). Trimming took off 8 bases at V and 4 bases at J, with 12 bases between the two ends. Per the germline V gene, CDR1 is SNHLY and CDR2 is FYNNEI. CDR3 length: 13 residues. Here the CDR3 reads CASRDTGYNEQFF. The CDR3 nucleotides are TGTGCCAGCCGGGACACCGGGTACAATGAGCAGTTCTTC.

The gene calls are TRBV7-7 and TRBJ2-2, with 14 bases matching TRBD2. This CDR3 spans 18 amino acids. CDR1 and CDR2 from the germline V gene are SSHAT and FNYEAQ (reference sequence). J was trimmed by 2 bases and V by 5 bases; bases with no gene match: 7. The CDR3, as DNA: TGTGCCAGCAGCCCGAGACTAGCGGGAGGGCCTAACACCGGGGAGCTGTTTTTT. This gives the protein CASSPRLAGGPNTGELFF. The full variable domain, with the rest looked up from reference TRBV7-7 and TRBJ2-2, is GAGVSQSPRYKVTKRGQDVTLRCDPISSHATLYWYQQALGQGPEFLTYFNYEAQPDKSGLPSDRFSAERPEGSISTLTIQRTEQRDSAMYRCASSPRLAGGPNTGELFFGEGSRLTVL.

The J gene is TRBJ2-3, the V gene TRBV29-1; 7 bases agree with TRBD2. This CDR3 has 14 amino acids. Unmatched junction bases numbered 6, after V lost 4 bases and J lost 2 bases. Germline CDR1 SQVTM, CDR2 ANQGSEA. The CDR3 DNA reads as TGCAGCGTTGCCATAGCGGGCAACACAGATACGCAGTATTTT. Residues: CSVAIAGNTDTQYF.

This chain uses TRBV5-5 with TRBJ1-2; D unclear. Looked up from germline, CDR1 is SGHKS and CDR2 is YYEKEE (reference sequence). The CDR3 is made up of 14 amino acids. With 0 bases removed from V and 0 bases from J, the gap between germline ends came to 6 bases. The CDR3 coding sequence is TGTGCCAGCAGCTTGGGGCGGTCTAACTATGGCTACACCTTC. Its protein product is CASSLGRSNYGYTF. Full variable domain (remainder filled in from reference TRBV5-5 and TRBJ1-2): DAGVTQSPTHLIKTRGQQVTLRCSPISGHKSVSWYQQVLGQGPQFIFQYYEKEERGRGNFPDRFSARQFPNYSSELNVNALLLGDSALYLCASSLGRSNYGYTFGSGTRLTVV.

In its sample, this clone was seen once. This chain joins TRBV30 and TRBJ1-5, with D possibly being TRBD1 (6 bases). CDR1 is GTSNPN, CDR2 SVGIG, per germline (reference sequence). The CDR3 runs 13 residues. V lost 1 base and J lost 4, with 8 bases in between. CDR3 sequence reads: CAWSDRVNQPQHF. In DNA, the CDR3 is TGTGCCTGGAGTGACAGGGTTAATCAGCCCCAGCATTTT. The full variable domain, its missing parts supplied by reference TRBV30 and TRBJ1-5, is SQTIHQWPATLVQPVGSPLSLECTVEGTSNPNLYWYRQAAGRGLQLLFYSVGIGQISSEVPQNLSASRPQDRQFILSSKKLLLSDSGFYLCAWSDRVNQPQHFGDGTRLSIL.

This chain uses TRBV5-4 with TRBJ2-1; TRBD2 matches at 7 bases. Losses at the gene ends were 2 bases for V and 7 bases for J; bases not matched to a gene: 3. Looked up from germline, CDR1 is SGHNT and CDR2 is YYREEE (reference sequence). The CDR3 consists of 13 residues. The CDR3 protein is CASSFGLVNEQFF. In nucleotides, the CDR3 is TGTGCCAGCAGCTTTGGACTAGTAAATGAGCAGTTCTTC. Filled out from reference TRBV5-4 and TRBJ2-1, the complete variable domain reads ETGVTQSPTHLIKTRGQQVTLRCSSQSGHNTVSWYQQALGQGPQFIFQYYREEENGRGNFPPRFSGLQFPNYSSELNVNALELDDSALYLCASSFGLVNEQFFGPGTRLTVL.

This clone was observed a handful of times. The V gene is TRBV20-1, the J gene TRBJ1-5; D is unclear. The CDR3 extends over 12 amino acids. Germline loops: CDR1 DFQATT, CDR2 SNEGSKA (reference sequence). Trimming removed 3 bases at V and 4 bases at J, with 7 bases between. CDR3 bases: TGCAGTGCTAGTGGTCCGAATCAGCCCCAGCATTTT. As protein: CSASGPNQPQHF.

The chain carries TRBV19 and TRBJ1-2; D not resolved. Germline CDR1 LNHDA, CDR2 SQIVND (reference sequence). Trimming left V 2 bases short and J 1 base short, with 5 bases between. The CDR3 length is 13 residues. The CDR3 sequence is CASSIQDNYGYTF. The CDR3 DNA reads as TGTGCCAGTAGTATACAGGATAACTATGGCTACACCTTC.

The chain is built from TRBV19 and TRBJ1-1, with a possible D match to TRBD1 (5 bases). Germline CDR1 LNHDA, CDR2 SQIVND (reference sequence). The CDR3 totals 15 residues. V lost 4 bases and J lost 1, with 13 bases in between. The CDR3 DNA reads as TGTGCCAGTAGTACTTCGACAGCCCAGAACACTGAAGCTTTCTTT. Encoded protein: CASSTSTAQNTEAFF.

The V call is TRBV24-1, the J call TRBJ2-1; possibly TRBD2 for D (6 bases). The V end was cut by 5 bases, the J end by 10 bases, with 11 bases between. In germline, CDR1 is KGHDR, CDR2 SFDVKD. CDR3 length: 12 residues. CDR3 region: CATSGWTNEQFF. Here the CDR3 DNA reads TGTGCCACCAGTGGTTGGACTAACGAGCAGTTCTTC.

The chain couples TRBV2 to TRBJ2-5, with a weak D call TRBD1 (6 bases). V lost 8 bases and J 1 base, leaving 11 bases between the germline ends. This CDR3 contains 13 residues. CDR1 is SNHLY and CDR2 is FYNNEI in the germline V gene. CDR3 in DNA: TGTGCCAGCCTCCGGGACACCCAAGAGACCCAGTACTTC. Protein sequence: CASLRDTQETQYF.

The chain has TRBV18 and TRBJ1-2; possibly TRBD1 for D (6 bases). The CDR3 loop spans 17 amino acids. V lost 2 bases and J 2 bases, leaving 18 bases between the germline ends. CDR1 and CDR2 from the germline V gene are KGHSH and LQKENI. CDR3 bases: TGTGCCAGCTCACCATCCTTGGACAGTGCGACAAACTATGGCTACACCTTC. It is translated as CASSPSLDSATNYGYTF.

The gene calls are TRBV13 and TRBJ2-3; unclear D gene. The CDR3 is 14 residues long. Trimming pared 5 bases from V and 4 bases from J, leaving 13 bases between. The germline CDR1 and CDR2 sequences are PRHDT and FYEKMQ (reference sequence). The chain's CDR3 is CASSTWSESDTQYF. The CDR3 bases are TGTGCCAGCAGCACATGGTCAGAATCAGATACGCAGTATTTT.

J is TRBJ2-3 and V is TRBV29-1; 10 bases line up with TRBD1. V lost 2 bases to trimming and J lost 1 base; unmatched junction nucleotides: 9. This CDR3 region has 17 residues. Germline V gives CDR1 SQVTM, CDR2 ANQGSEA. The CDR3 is CSVEMGQGTGGTDTQYF. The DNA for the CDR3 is TGCAGCGTTGAAATGGGACAGGGGACAGGGGGCACAGATACGCAGTATTTT.

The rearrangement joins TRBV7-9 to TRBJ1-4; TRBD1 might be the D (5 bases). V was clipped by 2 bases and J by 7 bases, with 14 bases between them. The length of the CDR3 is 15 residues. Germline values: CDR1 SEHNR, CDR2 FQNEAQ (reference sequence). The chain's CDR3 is CASSLIGTTTEKLFF. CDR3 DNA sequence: TGTGCCAGCAGCTTAATAGGGACTACCACTGAAAAACTGTTTTTT.

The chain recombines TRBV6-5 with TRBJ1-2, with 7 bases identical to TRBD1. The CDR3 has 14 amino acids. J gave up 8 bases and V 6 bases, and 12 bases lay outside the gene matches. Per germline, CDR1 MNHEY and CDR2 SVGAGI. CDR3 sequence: CASSIYEGAYGYTF. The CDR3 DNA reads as TGTGCCAGCAGCATATACGAGGGGGCCTACGGCTACACCTTC.

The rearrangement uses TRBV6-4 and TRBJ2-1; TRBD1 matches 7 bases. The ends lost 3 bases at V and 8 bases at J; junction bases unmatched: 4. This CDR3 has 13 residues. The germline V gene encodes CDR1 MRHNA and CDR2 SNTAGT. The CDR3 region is CASSEDRDDEQFF. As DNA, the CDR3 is TGTGCCAGCAGTGAAGACAGGGACGATGAGCAGTTCTTC.

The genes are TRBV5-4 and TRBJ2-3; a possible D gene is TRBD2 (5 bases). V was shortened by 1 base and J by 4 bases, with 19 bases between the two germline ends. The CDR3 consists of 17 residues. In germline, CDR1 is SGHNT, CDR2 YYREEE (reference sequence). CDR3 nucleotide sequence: TGTGCCAGCAGCTTGAAGGAAAACCGAGGGTCGGCAGATACGCAGTATTTT. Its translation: CASSLKENRGSADTQYF.

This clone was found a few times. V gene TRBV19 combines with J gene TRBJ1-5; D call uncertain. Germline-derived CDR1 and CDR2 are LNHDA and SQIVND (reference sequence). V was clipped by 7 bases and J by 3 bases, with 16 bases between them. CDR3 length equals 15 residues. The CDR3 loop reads CASKTSTGPNQPQHF. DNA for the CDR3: TGTGCCAGTAAGACTTCGACCGGCCCCAATCAGCCCCAGCATTTT.

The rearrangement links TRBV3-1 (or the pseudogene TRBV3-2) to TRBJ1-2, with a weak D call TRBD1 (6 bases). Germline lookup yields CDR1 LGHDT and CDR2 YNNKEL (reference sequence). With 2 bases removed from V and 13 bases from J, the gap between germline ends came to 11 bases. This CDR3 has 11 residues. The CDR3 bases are TGTGCCAGCAGCCAAAGGGACACTCGCACCTTC. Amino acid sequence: CASSQRDTRTF.

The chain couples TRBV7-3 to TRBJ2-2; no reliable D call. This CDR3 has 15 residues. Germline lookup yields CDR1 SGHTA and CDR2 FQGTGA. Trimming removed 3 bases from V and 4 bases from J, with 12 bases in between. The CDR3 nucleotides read TGTGCCAGCAGCTTTGGGTTTACGGGCACCGGGGAGCTGTTTTTT. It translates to CASSFGFTGTGELFF.

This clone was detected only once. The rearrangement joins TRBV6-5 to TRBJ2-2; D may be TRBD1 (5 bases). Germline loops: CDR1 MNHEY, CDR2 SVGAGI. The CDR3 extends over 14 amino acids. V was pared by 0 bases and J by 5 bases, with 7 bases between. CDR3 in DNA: TGTGCCAGCAGTTACTCATCAGGGACCGGGGAGCTGTTTTTT. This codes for CASSYSSGTGELFF.

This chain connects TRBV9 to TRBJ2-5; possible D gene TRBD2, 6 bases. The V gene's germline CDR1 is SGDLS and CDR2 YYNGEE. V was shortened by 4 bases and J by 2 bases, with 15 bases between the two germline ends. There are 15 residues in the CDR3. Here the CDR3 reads CASSPHGRGQETQYF. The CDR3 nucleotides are TGTGCCAGCAGCCCCCACGGGCGGGGTCAAGAGACCCAGTACTTC.